These 5 T cell receptor beta chains share one sample of origin, sequenced in a study of T-cell reconstitution after alpha-beta-depleted transplantation in children. Unique molecular identifiers were incorporated when the TCRbeta library was constructed. One entry per CDR3 protein results from TCRdb running MiXCR on the PCR reads. The repertoire holds about 360,000 distinct CDR3 sequences, with about 14% as singletons. Sequenced material: PBMCs, taken from the stem cell graft. The receptors were sampled from a human donor who donated a stem cell graft to a child with Fanconi anemia.

This clonotype came up many times. V gene TRBV4-1 combines with J gene TRBJ1-1; D gene uncertain. CDR1 and CDR2 from the germline V gene are MGHRA and YSYEKL. Trimming shortened V by 2 bases and J by 0 bases, and 7 bases separated the two germline ends. This CDR3 is built from 14 residues. The CDR3 is CASSQSQLNTEAFF. Here the CDR3 DNA reads TGCGCCAGCAGCCAATCCCAATTGAACACTGAAGCTTTCTTT.

The chain links TRBV5-8 to TRBJ2-5; 8 bases fit TRBD2. Unmatched junction bases numbered 9, after V lost 4 bases and J lost 4 bases. The CDR3 has 15 amino acids. Germline V gene data show CDR1 as SGHTS and CDR2 as YDEGEE. The CDR3 is CASSRDPGGGETQYF. For the CDR3, the DNA is TGTGCCAGCAGCCGGGACCCGGGAGGGGGAGAGACCCAGTACTTC. The whole variable domain, remainder taken from reference TRBV5-8 and TRBJ2-5, is EAGVTQSPTHLIKTRGQQATLRCSPISGHTSVYWYQQALGLGLQFLLWYDEGEERNRGNFPPRFSGRQFPNYSSELNVNALELEDSALYLCASSRDPGGGETQYFGPGTRLLVL.

V gene TRBV4-1 combines with J gene TRBJ1-6, with no clear D. Germline CDR1 MGHRA, CDR2 YSYEKL. The CDR3 has 16 amino acids. V was trimmed by 1 base and J by 7 bases, leaving 14 bases between them. The CDR3: CASSQGSVRLNSPLHF. The CDR3 DNA follows: TGCGCCAGCAGCCAAGGATCGGTCCGACTAAATTCACCCCTCCACTTT.

This clonotype came up a few times. The genes are TRBV5-1 and TRBJ1-3; the D gene is possibly TRBD1 (5 bases). Between the trimmed V and J ends, which lost 4 bases and 0 bases, there was a span of 14 bases. Germline-derived CDR1 and CDR2 are SGHRS and YFSETQ. The CDR3 covers 16 residues. Written as DNA, the CDR3 is TGCGCCAGCAGCACCGGGACTTCGAGCTCTGGAAACACCATATATTTT. Its protein product is CASSTGTSSSGNTIYF.

J is TRBJ1-4 and V is TRBV12-3 or TRBV12-4; D remains ambiguous. There are 18 residues in the CDR3. The germline V and J ends were trimmed by 5 bases and 0 bases, with 19 bases remaining between them. CDR3 sequence: CASSSRRGLDATNEKLFF. The CDR3 coding sequence is TGTGCCAGCAGTAGTAGACGAGGGTTGGATGCAACTAATGAAAAACTGTTTTTT.